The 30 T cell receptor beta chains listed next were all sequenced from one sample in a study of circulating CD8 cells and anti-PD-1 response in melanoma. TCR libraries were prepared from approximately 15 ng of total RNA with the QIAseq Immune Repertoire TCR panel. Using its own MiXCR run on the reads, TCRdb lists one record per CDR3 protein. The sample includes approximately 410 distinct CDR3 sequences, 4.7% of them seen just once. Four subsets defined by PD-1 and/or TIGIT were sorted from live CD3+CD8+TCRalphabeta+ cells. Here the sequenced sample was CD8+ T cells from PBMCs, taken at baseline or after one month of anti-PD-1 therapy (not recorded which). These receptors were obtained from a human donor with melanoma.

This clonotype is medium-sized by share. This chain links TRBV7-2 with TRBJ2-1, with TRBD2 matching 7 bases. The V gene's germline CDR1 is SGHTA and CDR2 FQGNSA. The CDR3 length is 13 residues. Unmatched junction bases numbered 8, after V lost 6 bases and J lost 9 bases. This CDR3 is CASRPGTIIEQFF. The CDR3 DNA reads TGTGCCAGCAGGCCCGGGACTATAATTGAGCAGTTCTTC.

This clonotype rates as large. This chain's CDR3 is CASSEQPNTGELFF. In DNA, the CDR3 is TGTGCCAGCAGTGAACAGCCGAACACCGGGGAGCTGTTTTTT. V gene TRBV2 combines with J gene TRBJ2-2; D gene ambiguous. Trimming removed 2 bases at V and 0 bases at J, with 4 bases between. Germline CDR1 and CDR2: SNHLY and FYNNEI. CDR3 length equals 14 residues.

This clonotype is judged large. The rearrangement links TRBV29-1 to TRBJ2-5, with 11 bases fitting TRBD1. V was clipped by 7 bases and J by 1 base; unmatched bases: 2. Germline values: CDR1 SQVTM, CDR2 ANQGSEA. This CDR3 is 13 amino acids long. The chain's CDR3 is CSGGTGGQETQYF. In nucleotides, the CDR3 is TGCAGCGGGGGGACAGGGGGCCAAGAGACCCAGTACTTC.

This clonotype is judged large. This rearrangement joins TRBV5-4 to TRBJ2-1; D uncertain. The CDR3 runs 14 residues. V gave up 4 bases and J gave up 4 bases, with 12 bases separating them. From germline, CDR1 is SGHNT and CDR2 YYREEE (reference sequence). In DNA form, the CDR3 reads TGTGCCAGCAGCCCTTCTACTGGGTACAATGAGCAGTTCTTC. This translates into CASSPSTGYNEQFF.

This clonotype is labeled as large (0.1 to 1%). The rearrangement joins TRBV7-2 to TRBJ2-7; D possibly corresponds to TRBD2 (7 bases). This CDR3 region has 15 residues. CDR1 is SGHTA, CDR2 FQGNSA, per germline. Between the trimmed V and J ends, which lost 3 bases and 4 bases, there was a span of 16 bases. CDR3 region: CASSFNSRGAYEQYF. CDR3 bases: TGTGCCAGCAGCTTTAATAGTCGGGGGGCATACGAGCAGTACTTC.

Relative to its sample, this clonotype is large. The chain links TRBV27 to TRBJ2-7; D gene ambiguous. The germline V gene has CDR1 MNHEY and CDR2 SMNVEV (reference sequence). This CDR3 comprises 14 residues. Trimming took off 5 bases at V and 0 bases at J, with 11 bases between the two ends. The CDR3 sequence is CASSLTTSSYEQYF. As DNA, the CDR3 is TGTGCCAGCAGTCTAACCACGAGCTCCTACGAGCAGTACTTC.

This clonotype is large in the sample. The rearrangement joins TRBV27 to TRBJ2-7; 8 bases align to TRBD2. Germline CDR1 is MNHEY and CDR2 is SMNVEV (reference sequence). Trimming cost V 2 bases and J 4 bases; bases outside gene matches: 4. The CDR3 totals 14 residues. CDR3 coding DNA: TGTGCCAGCAGTTTAGACGGGAGGGAATACGAGCAGTACTTC. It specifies CASSLDGREYEQYF.

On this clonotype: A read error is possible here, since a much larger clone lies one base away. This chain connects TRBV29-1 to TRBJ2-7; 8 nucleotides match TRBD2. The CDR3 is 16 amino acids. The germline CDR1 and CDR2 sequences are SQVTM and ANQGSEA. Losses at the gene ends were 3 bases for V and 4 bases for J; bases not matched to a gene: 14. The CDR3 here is CSVEAGGDGLLYEQYF. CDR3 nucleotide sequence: TGCAGCGTTGAGGCCGGGGGGGACGGGCTTCTATACGAGCAGTACTTC.

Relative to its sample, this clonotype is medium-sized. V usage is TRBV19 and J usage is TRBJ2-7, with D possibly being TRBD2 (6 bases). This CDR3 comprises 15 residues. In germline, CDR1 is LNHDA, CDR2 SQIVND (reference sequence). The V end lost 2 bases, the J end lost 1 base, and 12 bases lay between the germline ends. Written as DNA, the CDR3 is TGTGCCAGTAGTATATCGGGAGCCGGTTCCTACGAGCAGTACTTC. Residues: CASSISGAGSYEQYF.

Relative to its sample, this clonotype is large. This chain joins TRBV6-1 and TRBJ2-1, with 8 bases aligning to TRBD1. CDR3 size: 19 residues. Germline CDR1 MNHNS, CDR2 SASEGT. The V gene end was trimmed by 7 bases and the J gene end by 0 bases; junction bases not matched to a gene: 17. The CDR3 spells CASNPRGQAELSSYNEQFF. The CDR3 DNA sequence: TGTGCCAGCAACCCACGGGGACAGGCCGAGTTAAGCTCCTACAATGAGCAGTTCTTC.

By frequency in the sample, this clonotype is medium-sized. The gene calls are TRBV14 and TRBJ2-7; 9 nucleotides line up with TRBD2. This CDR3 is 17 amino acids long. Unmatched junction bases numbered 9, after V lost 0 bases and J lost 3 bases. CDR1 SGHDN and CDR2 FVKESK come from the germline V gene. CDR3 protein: CASSQEASGILNYEQYF. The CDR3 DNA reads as TGTGCCAGCAGCCAAGAGGCTAGCGGGATACTTAACTACGAGCAGTACTTC.

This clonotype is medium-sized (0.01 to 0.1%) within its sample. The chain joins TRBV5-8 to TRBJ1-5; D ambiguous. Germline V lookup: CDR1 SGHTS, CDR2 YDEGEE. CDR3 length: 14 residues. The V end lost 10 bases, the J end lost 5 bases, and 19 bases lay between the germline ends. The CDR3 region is CASWSRLADQPQHF. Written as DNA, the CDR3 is TGTGCCTCCTGGTCCCGATTGGCCGATCAGCCCCAGCATTTT.

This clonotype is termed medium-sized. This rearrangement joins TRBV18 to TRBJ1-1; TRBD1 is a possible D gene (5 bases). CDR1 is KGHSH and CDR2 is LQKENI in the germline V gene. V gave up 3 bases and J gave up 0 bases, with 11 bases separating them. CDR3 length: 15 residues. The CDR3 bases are TGTGCCAGCTCACCGCCGACAGCCATGAACACTGAAGCTTTCTTT. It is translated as CASSPPTAMNTEAFF.

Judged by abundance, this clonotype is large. The CDR3 sequence: CASSLGASGTDTQYF. For the CDR3, the DNA is TGTGCCAGCAGTTTAGGAGCTAGCGGTACAGATACGCAGTATTTT. This chain links TRBV28 with TRBJ2-3, with 7 bases lining up with TRBD2. The V gene's germline CDR1 is MDHEN and CDR2 SYDVKM. CDR3 length: 15 amino acids. Germline trimming cut 2 bases from V and 3 bases from J; bases unmatched to any gene: 5.

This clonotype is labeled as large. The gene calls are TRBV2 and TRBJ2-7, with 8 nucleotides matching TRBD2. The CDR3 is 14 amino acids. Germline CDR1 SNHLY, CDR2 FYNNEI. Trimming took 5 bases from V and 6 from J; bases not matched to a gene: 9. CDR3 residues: CASSPGLGVFEQYF. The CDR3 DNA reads TGTGCCAGCAGTCCGGGACTAGGGGTTTTCGAGCAGTACTTC.

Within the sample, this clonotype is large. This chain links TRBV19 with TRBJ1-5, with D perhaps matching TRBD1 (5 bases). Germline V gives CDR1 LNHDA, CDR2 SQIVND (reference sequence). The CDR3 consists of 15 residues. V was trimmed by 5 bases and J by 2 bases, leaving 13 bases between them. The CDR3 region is CASSPWGGGNQPQHF. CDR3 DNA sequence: TGTGCCAGTAGTCCATGGGGGGGTGGCAATCAGCCCCAGCATTTT.

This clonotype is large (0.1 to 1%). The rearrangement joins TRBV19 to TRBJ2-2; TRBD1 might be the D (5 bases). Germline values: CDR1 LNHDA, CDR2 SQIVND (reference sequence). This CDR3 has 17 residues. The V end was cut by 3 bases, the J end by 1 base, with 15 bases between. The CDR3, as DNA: TGTGCCAGTAGTATGTATTCTTCAGGACAGAACACCGGGGAGCTGTTTTTT. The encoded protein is CASSMYSSGQNTGELFF. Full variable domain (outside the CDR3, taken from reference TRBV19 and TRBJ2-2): DGGITQSPKYLFRKEGQNVTLSCEQNLNHDAMYWYRQDPGQGLRLIYYSQIVNDFQKGDIAEGYSVSREKKESFPLTVTSAQKNPTAFYLCASSMYSSGQNTGELFFGEGSRLTVL.

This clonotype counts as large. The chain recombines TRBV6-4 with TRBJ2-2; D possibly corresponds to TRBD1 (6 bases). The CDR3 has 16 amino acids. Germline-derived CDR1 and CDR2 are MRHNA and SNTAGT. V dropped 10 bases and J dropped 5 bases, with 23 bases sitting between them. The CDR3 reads CATAIRDTFSTGELFF. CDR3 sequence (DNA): TGTGCCACCGCCATCCGGGACACCTTTAGTACCGGGGAGCTGTTTTTT.

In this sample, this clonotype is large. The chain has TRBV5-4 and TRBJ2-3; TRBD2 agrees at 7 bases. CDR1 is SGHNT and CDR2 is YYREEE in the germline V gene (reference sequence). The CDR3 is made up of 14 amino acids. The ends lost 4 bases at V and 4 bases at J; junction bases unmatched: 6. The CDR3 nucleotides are TGTGCCAGCAGCGTCTCTAGCGGCCCAGATACGCAGTATTTT. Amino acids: CASSVSSGPDTQYF.

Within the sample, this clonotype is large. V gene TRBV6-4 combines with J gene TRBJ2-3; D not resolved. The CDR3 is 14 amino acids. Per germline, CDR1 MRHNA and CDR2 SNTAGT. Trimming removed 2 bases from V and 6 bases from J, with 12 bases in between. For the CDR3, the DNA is TGTGCCAGCAGTGACGCCCCCGACCATGATACGCAGTATTTT. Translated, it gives CASSDAPDHDTQYF.

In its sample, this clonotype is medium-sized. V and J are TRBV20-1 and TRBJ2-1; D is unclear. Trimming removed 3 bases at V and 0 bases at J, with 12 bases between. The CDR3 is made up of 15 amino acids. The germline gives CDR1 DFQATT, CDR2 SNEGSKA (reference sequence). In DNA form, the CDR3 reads TGCAGTGCTAGTCCACTCCAGAGCTCCTACAATGAGCAGTTCTTC. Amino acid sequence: CSASPLQSSYNEQFF.

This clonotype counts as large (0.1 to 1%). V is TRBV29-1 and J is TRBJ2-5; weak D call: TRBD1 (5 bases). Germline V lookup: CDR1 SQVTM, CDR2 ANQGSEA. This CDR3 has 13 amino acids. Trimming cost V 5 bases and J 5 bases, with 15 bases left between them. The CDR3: CSVLAGSQETQYF. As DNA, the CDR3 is TGCAGCGTTCTCGCAGGGTCCCAGGAGACCCAGTACTTC.

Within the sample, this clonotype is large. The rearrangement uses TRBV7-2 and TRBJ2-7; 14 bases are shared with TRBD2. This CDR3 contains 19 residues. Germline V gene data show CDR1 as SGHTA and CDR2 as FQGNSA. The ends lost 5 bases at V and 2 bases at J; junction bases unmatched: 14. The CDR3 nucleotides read TGTGCCAGCAGCGGACCCGGACTAGCGGGAGGCTTAGCCCCCTACGAGCAGTACTTC. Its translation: CASSGPGLAGGLAPYEQYF.

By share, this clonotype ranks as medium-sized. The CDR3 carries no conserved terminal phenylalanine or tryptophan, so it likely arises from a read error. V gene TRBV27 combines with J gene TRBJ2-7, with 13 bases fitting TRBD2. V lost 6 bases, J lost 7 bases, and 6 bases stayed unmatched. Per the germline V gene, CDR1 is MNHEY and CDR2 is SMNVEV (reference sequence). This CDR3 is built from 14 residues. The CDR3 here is CASRGTSGNGEQYL. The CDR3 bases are TGTGCCAGCAGAGGGACTAGCGGGAATGGAGAGCAGTACCTC.

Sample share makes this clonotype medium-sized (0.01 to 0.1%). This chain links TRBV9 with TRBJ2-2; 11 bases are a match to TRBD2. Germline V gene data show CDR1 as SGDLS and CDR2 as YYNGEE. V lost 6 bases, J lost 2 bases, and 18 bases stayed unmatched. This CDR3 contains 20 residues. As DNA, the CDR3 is TGTGCCAGCACCTCAAACACGGGTCTAGCGGGGGGTGCAAACACCGGGGAGCTGTTTTTT. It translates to CASTSNTGLAGGANTGELFF.

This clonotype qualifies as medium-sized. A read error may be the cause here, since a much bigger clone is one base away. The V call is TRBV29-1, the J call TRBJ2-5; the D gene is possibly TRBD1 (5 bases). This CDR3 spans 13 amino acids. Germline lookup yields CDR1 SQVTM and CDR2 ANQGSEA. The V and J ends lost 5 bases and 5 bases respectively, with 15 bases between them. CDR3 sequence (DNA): TGCAGCGTTCCCGCAGGGTCCCAGGAGACCCAGTACTTC. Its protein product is CSVPAGSQETQYF.

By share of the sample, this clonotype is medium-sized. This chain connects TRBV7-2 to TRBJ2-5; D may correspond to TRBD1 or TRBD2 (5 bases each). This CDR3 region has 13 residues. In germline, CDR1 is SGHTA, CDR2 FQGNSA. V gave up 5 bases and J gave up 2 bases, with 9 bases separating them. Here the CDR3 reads CASSPWGQETQYF. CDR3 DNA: TGTGCCAGCAGCCCGTGGGGGCAAGAGACCCAGTACTTC.

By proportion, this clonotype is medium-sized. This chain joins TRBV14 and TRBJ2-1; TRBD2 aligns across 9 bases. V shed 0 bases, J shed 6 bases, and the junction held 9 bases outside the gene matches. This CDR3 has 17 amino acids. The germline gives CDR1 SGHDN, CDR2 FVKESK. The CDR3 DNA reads TGTGCCAGCAGCCAAGAGGGGGTAGCGGGAGTTCGCAATGAGCAGTTCTTC. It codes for CASSQEGVAGVRNEQFF.

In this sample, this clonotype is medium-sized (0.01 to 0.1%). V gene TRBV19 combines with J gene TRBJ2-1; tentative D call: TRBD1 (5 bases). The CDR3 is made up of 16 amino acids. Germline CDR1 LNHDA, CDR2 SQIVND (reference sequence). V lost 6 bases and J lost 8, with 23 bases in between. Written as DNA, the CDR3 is TGTGCCAGTAGCCTCCAGATAGCATCCGTGGGGCATGAGCAGTTCTTC. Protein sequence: CASSLQIASVGHEQFF.

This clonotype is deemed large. The DNA for the CDR3 is TGCAGTGCTAGAGGCCCTACGGAGGGGACCTACGAGCAGTACTTC. This encodes CSARGPTEGTYEQYF. The chain combines TRBV20-1 with TRBJ2-7; a weak D match, TRBD2 (6 bases). The V gene lost 1 base and the J gene lost 2 bases, with 15 bases spanning the gap. The germline gives CDR1 DFQATT, CDR2 SNEGSKA (reference sequence). This CDR3 spans 15 amino acids.